This T cell receptor beta chain was captured in a study of CD8 T cells in ankylosing spondylitis. Overall study findings and caveats: Seemingly distinctive of ankylosing spondylitis blood was a TCR beta motif formed by eight highly homologous variants. In synovial fluid and blood from reactive arthritis, some motif variants were previously reported.

Library preparation for TCR beta used quantitative 5'-RACE with molecular barcodes. Using its own MiXCR run on the 5' RACE reads, TCRdb lists one record per CDR3 protein. The data show around 490,000 distinct CDR3 sequences, approximately 5.3% seen once. There are many counts of this clonotype. Its antigen is not known. The sequenced sample was blood, either unsorted or a sorted T cell fraction (not recorded which). The TCR originated in a male donor with ankylosing spondylitis.

CDR3 DNA: TGCGCCAGCAGCCGTACCGCAACCTACGAGCAGTACTTC. It codes for CASSRTATYEQYF. The chain joins TRBV4-1 to TRBJ2-7; D is uncertain. CDR3 length: 13 residues. Between the trimmed V and J ends, which lost 4 bases and 2 bases, there was a span of 9 bases. The V gene's germline CDR1 is MGHRA and CDR2 YSYEKL.